This TCR beta chain was captured by sequencing in a study of blood T cell repertoires in COVID-19. Background on the study: Samples representing acute and convalescent COVID-19 were sourced from the United States, Italy and Spain. The cDNA or gDNA used as material had been derived from T cells, B-cell-depleted T cells, or PBMCs.

Authors' analysis steps: Reference gene primer amplification gave nucleated cell count estimates. The assay was immunoSEQ multiplex PCR, and TCRdb's table has in-frame clones only and misses some. The D gene and trimming were derived from the DNA, and the V and J assignments and clone size from that table. Of about 76,000 clones listed, about nine tenths are singletons. Material for sequencing was peripheral blood. The source of this sequence is a man in his fifties with acute or convalescent COVID-19.

In DNA form, the CDR3 reads TGCGCCAGCACCATCACTAGCGGGAGTTACAATGAGCAGTTCTTC. Protein product: CASTITSGSYNEQFF. V gene TRBV5-1 combines with J gene TRBJ2-1, with 11 bases matching TRBD2. V shed 6 bases and J 4 bases; nucleotides not matched to a gene: 6. The germline V gene has CDR1 SGHRS and CDR2 YFSETQ. The CDR3 extends over 15 amino acids.